These 7 T cell receptor beta chains originate from one sample sequenced in a study of vaccination and CD4 T cells after COVID-19. Treatment of the sample: roughly 11-day PBMC culture with coronavirus spike peptide pools or control peptides (ViraFEST assay). Their antigens are not known. Sequencing of the DNA from cultured CD4+ T cells was carried out with the Oncomine TCR Beta short-read assay. TCRdb reprocessed the PCR reads via MiXCR and lists one record per CDR3 protein. The sample consists of approximately 25,000 distinct CDR3 sequences, less than 80% of them appearing once. The sample was CD4+ T cells from blood, cultured in vitro. The receptors were gathered from a human donor who had recovered from COVID-19.

This chain connects TRBV7-9 to TRBJ2-2; 8 nucleotides align to TRBD2. CDR1 is SEHNR and CDR2 is FQNEAQ in the germline V gene (reference sequence). The length of the CDR3 is 16 residues. V lost 2 bases to trimming and J lost 0 bases; unmatched junction nucleotides: 2. CDR3 in amino acids: CASSLTAGANTGELFF. CDR3 DNA: TGTGCCAGCAGCTTAACAGCGGGAGCGAACACCGGGGAGCTGTTTTTT.

This clonotype occurred a few times. The chain uses TRBV20-1 and TRBJ1-4; no clear D gene. The CDR3 loop spans 12 amino acids. V was cut by 3 bases and J by 8 bases, with 10 bases left in between. Per the germline V gene, CDR1 is DFQATT and CDR2 is SNEGSKA (reference sequence). This chain's CDR3 is CSARRGFEKLFF. DNA of the CDR3: TGCAGTGCTAGGCGTGGGTTCGAAAAACTGTTTTTT.

This clonotype appeared a single time. V usage is TRBV30 and J usage is TRBJ2-5, with a possible D match to TRBD1 (6 bases). The V end was cut by 0 bases, the J end by 1 base, with 15 bases between. Germline lookup yields CDR1 GTSNPN and CDR2 SVGIG (reference sequence). CDR3 length: 16 residues. In DNA, the CDR3 is TGTGCCTGGAGTGTAAAGGGGGTCTTACTCCAAGAGACCCAGTACTTC. Amino acid sequence: CAWSVKGVLLQETQYF.

The chain has TRBV20-1 and TRBJ1-1; D is undetermined. The CDR3 covers 14 residues. Trimming cost V 6 bases and J 1 base, with 15 bases left between them. Germline-derived CDR1 and CDR2 are DFQATT and SNEGSKA (reference sequence). The CDR3: CSATREVSNTEAFF. DNA for the CDR3: TGCAGTGCCACGCGGGAGGTCTCGAACACTGAAGCTTTCTTT.

V usage is TRBV4-1 and J usage is TRBJ1-5; unclear D gene. The CDR3 is made up of 14 amino acids. CDR1 is MGHRA and CDR2 is YSYEKL in the germline V gene. Trimming took 3 bases from V and 7 from J, leaving 13 bases between them. The CDR3 nucleotides read TGCGCCAGCAGCCATCCCCAGAGTCGCCAGCCCCAGCATTTT. Translating gives CASSHPQSRQPQHF.

V is TRBV19 and J is TRBJ1-2; no clear D. Trimming shortened V by 5 bases and J by 8 bases, and 15 bases separated the two germline ends. CDR1 is LNHDA, CDR2 SQIVND, per germline (reference sequence). CDR3 length: 13 residues. The CDR3 protein is CASSRSGPGGYTF. The CDR3 DNA follows: TGTGCCAGTAGTCGGTCGGGTCCGGGAGGCTACACCTTC. The full variable domain, completed using reference TRBV19 and TRBJ1-2, is DGGITQSPKYLFRKEGQNVTLSCEQNLNHDAMYWYRQDPGQGLRLIYYSQIVNDFQKGDIAEGYSVSREKKESFPLTVTSAQKNPTAFYLCASSRSGPGGYTFGSGTRLTVV.

This chain connects TRBV6-5 to TRBJ1-2, with D unclear. Germline CDR1 and CDR2: MNHEY and SVGAGI. The CDR3 runs 14 residues. V was clipped by 0 bases and J by 5 bases, with 10 bases between them. This chain's CDR3 is CASSYSTATYGYTF. The CDR3, as DNA: TGTGCCAGCAGTTACTCTACTGCCACTTATGGCTACACCTTC.